Listed below are T cell receptor beta chains from one sample, sequenced in a study of spatial heterogeneity in lung cancer. MiXCR, run by TCRdb on the 5' RACE reads, gives a single entry per CDR3 protein. The sample shows about 39,000 distinct CDR3 sequences, around 3.1% of them seen only once. The sequencing here drew on normal lung tissue next to the tumor, taken at surgery. The receptors come from a male donor with early-stage non-small cell lung cancer. Each CDR3 is given with its conserved first and last residue. Clone size is shown for a subset of rows, as once, few, many or a class of expanded clone.

j_gene: TRBJ2-3; v_gene: TRBV20-1; abundance: many; CDR3aa: CSASYAGGAPDTQYF
j_gene: TRBJ1-2; v_gene: TRBV10-3; abundance: many; CDR3aa: CATKEEGARYGYTF
j_gene: TRBJ1-1; v_gene: TRBV4-3; abundance: many; CDR3aa: CASSRYKQGNTEAFF
j_gene: TRBJ2-3; v_gene: TRBV20-1; abundance: .; CDR3aa: CSAFPGLNTDTQYF
j_gene: TRBJ1-5; v_gene: TRBV7-2; abundance: many; CDR3aa: CASSLVPVIEPQHF
j_gene: TRBJ1-1; v_gene: TRBV12-3/TRBV12-4; abundance: many; CDR3aa: CASSFARSSTGAFF
j_gene: TRBJ1-3; v_gene: TRBV15; abundance: .; CDR3aa: CATSRDDMSGNTIYF
j_gene: TRBJ2-3; v_gene: TRBV28; abundance: many; CDR3aa: CASSPREERTDTQYF
j_gene: TRBJ2-1; v_gene: TRBV20-1; abundance: few; CDR3aa: CSAQREYEQFF
j_gene: TRBJ2-2; v_gene: TRBV12-3/TRBV12-4; abundance: many; CDR3aa: CASSFQSTGELFF
j_gene: TRBJ2-7; v_gene: TRBV6-5; abundance: .; CDR3aa: CASSYSTGGYEQYF
j_gene: TRBJ2-5; v_gene: TRBV5-1; abundance: many; CDR3aa: CASSSGGGNYQETQYF
j_gene: TRBJ1-2; v_gene: TRBV30; abundance: few; CDR3aa: CAWSVRTVMDYGYTF
j_gene: TRBJ2-2; v_gene: TRBV29-1; abundance: many; CDR3aa: CSCTVNTGELFF
j_gene: TRBJ1-5; v_gene: TRBV3-1; abundance: .; CDR3aa: CASSQDATSGQPQHF
j_gene: TRBJ2-3; v_gene: TRBV7-2; abundance: medium-sized; CDR3aa: CASSLAEIDTQYF
j_gene: TRBJ1-2; v_gene: TRBV6-1; abundance: many; CDR3aa: CASSMTGNYGYTF
j_gene: TRBJ1-5; v_gene: TRBV7-8; abundance: many; CDR3aa: CASSFIAAGTGQPQHF
j_gene: TRBJ1-1; v_gene: TRBV6-2/TRBV6-3; abundance: few; CDR3aa: CASSYGGFTEAFF
j_gene: TRBJ2-1; v_gene: TRBV5-1; abundance: many; CDR3aa: CASSLAATSGGPSYNEQFF
j_gene: TRBJ2-7; v_gene: TRBV7-3; abundance: many; CDR3aa: CASSFQEGPSYEQYF
j_gene: TRBJ2-5; v_gene: TRBV9; abundance: many; CDR3aa: CASSVEDNVGETQYF
j_gene: TRBJ1-2; v_gene: TRBV3-1; abundance: .; CDR3aa: CASSQGGVGGYGYTF
j_gene: TRBJ2-5; v_gene: TRBV7-2; abundance: many; CDR3aa: CASSLGNQGGRETQYF
j_gene: TRBJ2-1; v_gene: TRBV6-2/TRBV6-3; abundance: many; CDR3aa: CASGSGTSGAEQFF
j_gene: TRBJ2-6; v_gene: TRBV28; abundance: few; CDR3aa: CASTPGGAVGANVLTF
j_gene: TRBJ2-1; v_gene: TRBV12-3/TRBV12-4; abundance: many; CDR3aa: CASSSGGRGALNEQFF
j_gene: TRBJ2-7; v_gene: TRBV7-6; abundance: many; CDR3aa: CASSLETGIAYEQYF
j_gene: TRBJ2-5; v_gene: TRBV29-1; abundance: many; CDR3aa: CSVRTDQETQYF
j_gene: TRBJ2-7; v_gene: TRBV4-1; abundance: many; CDR3aa: CASSTGLPLWEQYF
j_gene: TRBJ2-3; v_gene: TRBV20-1; abundance: many; CDR3aa: CSAEGLAGPGDTQYF
j_gene: TRBJ2-7; v_gene: TRBV10-3; abundance: many; CDR3aa: CAIKRSGAYEQYF
j_gene: TRBJ2-2; v_gene: TRBV7-2; abundance: many; CDR3aa: CASSLMGTSVTGELFF
j_gene: TRBJ1-3; v_gene: TRBV20-1; abundance: many; CDR3aa: CSAADPRGSGNTIYF
j_gene: TRBJ2-2; v_gene: TRBV7-9; abundance: many; CDR3aa: CASTQATGAGELFF
j_gene: TRBJ2-3; v_gene: TRBV10-3; abundance: many; CDR3aa: CAISPSGGTDTQYF
j_gene: TRBJ1-5; v_gene: TRBV7-2; abundance: few; CDR3aa: CAIVLGQGNQPQHF
j_gene: TRBJ1-4; v_gene: TRBV7-2; abundance: many; CDR3aa: CASSRDRHNEKLFF
j_gene: TRBJ2-3; v_gene: TRBV5-1; abundance: many; CDR3aa: CASSLEGRTHTDTQYF
j_gene: TRBJ2-5; v_gene: TRBV6-6; abundance: few; CDR3aa: CASSSSGIQETQYF
j_gene: TRBJ2-5; v_gene: TRBV7-2; abundance: few; CDR3aa: CASSPAKTSVGETQYF
j_gene: TRBJ1-5; v_gene: TRBV5-1; abundance: many; CDR3aa: CASSLEANQPQHF
j_gene: TRBJ1-5; v_gene: TRBV15; abundance: many; CDR3aa: CATSWQDNQPQHF
j_gene: TRBJ2-4; v_gene: TRBV10-2; abundance: many; CDR3aa: CASSGLASKNIQYF
j_gene: TRBJ1-4; v_gene: TRBV12-3/TRBV12-4; abundance: many; CDR3aa: CASSLSGNNEKLFF
j_gene: TRBJ2-4; v_gene: TRBV6-2/TRBV6-3; abundance: many; CDR3aa: CASSSGTGRNIQYF
j_gene: TRBJ2-4; v_gene: TRBV20-1; abundance: many; CDR3aa: CSARTSGSKNIQYF
j_gene: TRBJ1-3; v_gene: TRBV5-1; abundance: many; CDR3aa: CASSQGTLGNTIYF
j_gene: TRBJ2-5; v_gene: TRBV7-6; abundance: many; CDR3aa: CASSLESYSQETQYF
j_gene: TRBJ2-2; v_gene: TRBV5-1; abundance: many; CDR3aa: CASSLGRTNTGELFF
j_gene: TRBJ1-5; v_gene: TRBV7-9; abundance: many; CDR3aa: CASSGGAGQNQPQHF